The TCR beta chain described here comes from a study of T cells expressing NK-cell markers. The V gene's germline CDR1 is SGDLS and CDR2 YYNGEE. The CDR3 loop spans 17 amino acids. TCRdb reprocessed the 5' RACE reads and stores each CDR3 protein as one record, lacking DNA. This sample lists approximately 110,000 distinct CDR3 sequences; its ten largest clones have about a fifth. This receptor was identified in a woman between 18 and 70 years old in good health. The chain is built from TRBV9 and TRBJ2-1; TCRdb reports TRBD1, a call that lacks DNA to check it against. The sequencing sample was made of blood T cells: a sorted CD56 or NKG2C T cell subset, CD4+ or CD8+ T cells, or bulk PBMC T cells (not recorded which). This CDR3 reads CASSDPPSSHGYNEQFF.